This T cell receptor (beta chain) was profiled in a study of cytomegalovirus exposure and HLA in healthy donors. About the research overall: The roughly 110 validation repertoires matched the roughly 700 first-cohort repertoires in platform, a later analysis reported.

General study findings and limits: Researchers counted 164 TCR beta chains as cytomegalovirus-associated.

The donors were in the approximately 120-subject validation cohort; that cohort was separate from the roughly 680-subject first cohort. Assay used: immunoSEQ multiplex PCR; TCRdb lists only in-frame clones, some missing. The sample has 150,000 to 200,000 clones, roughly 95% seen once. This clone was seen once. Antigen: not known. The CDR3 is 14 residues long. Trimming took off 8 bases at V and 1 base at J, with 12 bases between the two ends. Looked up from germline, CDR1 is MNHNY and CDR2 is SVGAGI (reference sequence). The source material was PBMCs. The chain combines TRBV6-6 with TRBJ1-5; D might be TRBD1 (6 bases). This clonotype was obtained from a woman aged 18-30 years in good health and CMV-seronegative. CDR3 DNA sequence: TGTGCCAGCCAACAGGGATGGAGCAATCAGCCCCAGCATTTT. Its protein is CASQQGWSNQPQHF.